Sequencing of this T cell receptor beta chain was carried out in a study of identifying expanded T cells in peripheral blood. Points from the study as a whole: Across healthy donors, higher total template counts meant significantly greater approximately two-week count variance. Over approximately two and four weeks, about 15 and 18 clones changed, versus around 1.2 between replicates.

The method was immunoSEQ multiplex PCR; TCRdb's version includes in-frame clones alone and lacks a portion of them. The sample lists 90,000 or so clones, approximately 90% occurring once. There are a few counts of this clone. Its target is not known. No infections or other immune events were documented during collection. The CDR3 contains 16 residues. CDR1 is LGHNA and CDR2 is YSLEER in the germline V gene. After removal of 0 bases from V and 6 bases from J, the junction contained 11 bases not matched to a gene. The sample comprised blood. This chain links TRBV4-3 with TRBJ2-7, with 7 bases fitting TRBD1. This clonotype was sampled from a person aged 18 to 70 in good health. CDR3 residues: CASSQDLSQGFLEQYF. DNA for the CDR3: TGCGCCAGCAGCCAAGATCTCTCACAGGGGTTTCTCGAGCAGTACTTC.